In its sample, the clone carrying this T cell receptor beta chain was seen many times. Time point defined: sample taken at primary tumor resection. Donation came from some 73 patients with untreated early-stage non-small cell lung cancer. Extraction of whole RNA from tumor, nontumor lung or frozen PBMC preceded unsorted sequencing. This sample is drawn from a study of spatial heterogeneity in lung cancer. On the study more broadly: Detection consistently captured more beta-chain sequences than alpha-chain sequences.

The germline gives CDR1 SQVTM, CDR2 ANQGSEA. CDR3 length equals 13 residues. Trimming removed 7 bases from V and 7 bases from J; junction bases left unmatched: 10. Every TCR cDNA molecule bore a unique molecular identifier. TCRdb fed the 5' RACE reads into MiXCR, producing one record per CDR3 protein. The table shows some 83,000 distinct CDR3 sequences, with about 7.8% occurring only once. This TCR came from a male donor with early-stage non-small cell lung cancer. This material consisted of PBMCs, taken at surgery. This sequence joins TRBV29-1 and TRBJ1-2, with 9 bases aligning to TRBD1. CDR3 DNA sequence: TGCAGCGACCGGACAGGGGACAATTCTGGCTACACCTTC. The encoded protein is CSDRTGDNSGYTF.